This T cell receptor (beta chain) was profiled in a study of blood T cell repertoires in COVID-19. On the study more broadly: Acute and convalescent COVID-19 samples came from the United States, Italy and Spain. Sources were T cells, B-cell-depleted T cells, or PBMCs; the material itself was cDNA or gDNA.

In the original analysis: Amplification with reference gene primers provided the estimates of nucleated cell counts. Only in-frame clones appear in the TCRdb table, and some are missing; sequencing was by immunoSEQ multiplex PCR. Clonal size and the V and J genes are those of that table, whereas D and trimming came from the DNA. The table lists approximately 390,000 clones, more than 75% of them singletons. This CDR3 has 14 amino acids. CDR1 is MGHRA and CDR2 is YSYEKL in the germline V gene. Trimming stripped 0 bases from V and 5 bases from J, with 10 bases between. This clone was picked up a small number of times.

Sequences were obtained from PBMCs or T cells enriched from blood (not recorded which). The receptor's source is a woman aged 50 to 65 who had recovered from COVID-19. The chain carries TRBV4-1 and TRBJ1-2; TRBD1 might be the D (5 bases). In nucleotides, the CDR3 is TGCGCCAGCAGCCAAGATCTGGGGCCGTATGGCTACACCTTC. It encodes CASSQDLGPYGYTF.